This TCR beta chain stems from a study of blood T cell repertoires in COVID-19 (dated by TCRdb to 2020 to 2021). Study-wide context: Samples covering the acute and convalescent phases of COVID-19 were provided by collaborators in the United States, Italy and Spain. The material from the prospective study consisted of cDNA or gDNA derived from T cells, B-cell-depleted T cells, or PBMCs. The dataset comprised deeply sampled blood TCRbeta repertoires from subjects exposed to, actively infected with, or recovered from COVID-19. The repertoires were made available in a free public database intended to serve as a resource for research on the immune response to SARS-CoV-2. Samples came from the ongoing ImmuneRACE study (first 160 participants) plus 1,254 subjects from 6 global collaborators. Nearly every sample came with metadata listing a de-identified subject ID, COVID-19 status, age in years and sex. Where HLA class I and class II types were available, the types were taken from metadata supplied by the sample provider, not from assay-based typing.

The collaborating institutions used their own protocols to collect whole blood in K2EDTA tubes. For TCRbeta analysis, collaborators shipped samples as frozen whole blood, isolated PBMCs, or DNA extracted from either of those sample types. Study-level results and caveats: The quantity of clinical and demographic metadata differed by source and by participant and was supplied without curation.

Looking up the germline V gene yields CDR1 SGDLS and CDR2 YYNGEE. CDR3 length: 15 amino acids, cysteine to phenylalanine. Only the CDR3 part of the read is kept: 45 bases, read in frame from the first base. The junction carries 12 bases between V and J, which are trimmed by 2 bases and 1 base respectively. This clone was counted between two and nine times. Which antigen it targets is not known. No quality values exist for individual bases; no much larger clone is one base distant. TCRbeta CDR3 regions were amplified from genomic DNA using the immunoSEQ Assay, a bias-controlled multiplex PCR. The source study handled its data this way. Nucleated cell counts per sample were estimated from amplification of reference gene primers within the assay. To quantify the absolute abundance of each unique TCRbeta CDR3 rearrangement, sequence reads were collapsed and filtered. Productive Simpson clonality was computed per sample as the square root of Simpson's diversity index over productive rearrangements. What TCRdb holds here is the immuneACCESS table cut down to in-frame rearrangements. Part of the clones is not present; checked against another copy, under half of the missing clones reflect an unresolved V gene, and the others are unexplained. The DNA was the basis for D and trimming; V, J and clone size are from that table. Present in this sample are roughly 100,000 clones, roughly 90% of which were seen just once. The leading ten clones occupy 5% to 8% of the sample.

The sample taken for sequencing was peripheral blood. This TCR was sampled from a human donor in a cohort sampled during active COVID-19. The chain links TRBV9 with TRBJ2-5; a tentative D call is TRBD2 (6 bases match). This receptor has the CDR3 CASSVGTLSQETQYF. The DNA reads TGTGCCAGCAGCGTGGGGACTCTCTCCCAAGAGACCCAGTACTTC. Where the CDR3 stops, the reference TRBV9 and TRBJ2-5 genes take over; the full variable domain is DSGVTQTPKHLITATGQRVTLRCSPRSGDLSVYWYQQSLDQGLQFLIQYYNGEERAKGNILERFSAQQFPDLHSELNLSSLELGDSALYFCASSVGTLSQETQYFGPGTRLLVL.